This T cell receptor beta chain was captured by sequencing in a study of blood T cell repertoires in COVID-19. Study summary: Spain, Italy and the United States supplied samples that represented acute and convalescent COVID-19. T cells, B-cell-depleted T cells, or PBMCs supplied cDNA or gDNA.

This CDR3 is built from 15 residues. Germline CDR1 and CDR2: LNHDA and SQIVND (reference sequence). V was pared by 3 bases and J by 6 bases, with 6 bases of the junction left unmatched. Authors' data handling: Scientists estimated how many nucleated cells there were by amplifying reference gene primers. The table came from immunoSEQ multiplex PCR; TCRdb's copy has only in-frame clones and leaves some out. V and J calls and clone size are given by that table; D and trimming were obtained from the DNA. In the table there are around 270,000 clones, around 85% of which are singletons. Enrolled during active infection, Seattle patients were then followed longitudinally.

Sequencing was carried out using peripheral blood. The clonotype was recovered from a human donor with COVID-19, enrolled during active disease. The donor label of this sample is uncertain. The chain employs TRBV19 and TRBJ2-1, with 9 bases matching TRBD2. The CDR3 region is CASSIALAGTNEQFF. The DNA of the CDR3 is TGTGCCAGTAGTATCGCCCTAGCGGGAACCAATGAGCAGTTCTTC.